Listed below are T cell receptor beta chains from one sample, sequenced in a study of regulatory T cells in long-lasting Graves disease. TCRdb re-analysed the multiplex PCR reads in MiXCR, keeping a single row per CDR3 protein. The profile shows roughly 610,000 distinct CDR3 sequences, roughly 15% of them singletons. These data were also reused for a study on T cells in Graves' hyperthyroidism and ophthalmopathy.

This specimen was peripheral blood mononuclear cells (PBMCs), taken at new diagnosis, from a patient treated with antithyroid drugs. Receptors originate from a woman between 25 and 40 years old with Graves disease. Each CDR3 is given with its conserved first and last residue. D genes are given only for firm matches. Clone size appears in some rows only: once, few, many, or a class for an expanded clone.

d_call j_call clone_size v_call cdr3_aa cdr3_nt
NA TRBJ2-3 many TRBV7-3 CASSFYSTDTQYF TGTGCCAGCAGCTTTTACAGCACAGATACGCAGTATTTT
NA TRBJ1-1 NA TRBV19 CASRPLQGWTEAFF TGTGCCAGTAGACCCCTACAGGGATGGACTGAAGCTTTCTTT
TRBD2 TRBJ2-1 NA TRBV5-1 CASSLLTSSDEQFF TGCGCCAGCAGCCTTCTGACTAGCTCAGATGAGCAGTTCTTC
NA TRBJ1-3 NA TRBV29-1 CSVEGLEGFPGNTIYF TGCAGCGTTGAAGGGCTGGAGGGGTTTCCTGGAAACACCATATATTTT
NA TRBJ2-5 many TRBV28 CASSRQRGETQYF TGTGCCAGCAGCCGACAGAGAGGGGAGACCCAGTACTTC
NA TRBJ2-5 NA TRBV9 CASSVGRLLGGQETQYF TGTGCCAGCAGCGTAGGGCGTCTGCTGGGGGGCCAAGAGACCCAGTACTTC
NA TRBJ2-7 many TRBV18 CASSPQGGGDEQYF TGTGCCAGCTCACCCCAGGGGGGTGGCGACGAGCAGTACTTC
TRBD1 TRBJ2-3 few TRBV5-5 CASSLTIQGASTDTQYF TGTGCCAGCAGCTTAACGATACAGGGGGCGAGCACAGATACGCAGTATTTT
NA TRBJ1-4 many TRBV11-2 CASSGSGTTNEKLFF TGTGCCAGCAGCGGGAGTGGGACAACTAATGAAAAACTGTTTTTT
NA TRBJ2-5 many TRBV28 CASSYNRAQRRQETQYF TGTGCCAGCAGCTACAACAGAGCCCAAAGGAGGCAAGAGACCCAGTACTTC
NA TRBJ2-5 few TRBV20-1 CSAREAQRREETQYF TGCAGTGCTAGGGAGGCCCAGCGGAGGGAAGAGACCCAGTACTTC
NA TRBJ2-2 few TRBV19 CASSTGWDGELFF TGTGCCAGTAGTACAGGGTGGGACGGGGAGCTGTTTTTT
TRBD1 TRBJ1-6 NA TRBV27 CTSSVGQGNSPLHF TGTACCAGCAGCGTGGGACAGGGTAATTCACCCCTCCACTTT